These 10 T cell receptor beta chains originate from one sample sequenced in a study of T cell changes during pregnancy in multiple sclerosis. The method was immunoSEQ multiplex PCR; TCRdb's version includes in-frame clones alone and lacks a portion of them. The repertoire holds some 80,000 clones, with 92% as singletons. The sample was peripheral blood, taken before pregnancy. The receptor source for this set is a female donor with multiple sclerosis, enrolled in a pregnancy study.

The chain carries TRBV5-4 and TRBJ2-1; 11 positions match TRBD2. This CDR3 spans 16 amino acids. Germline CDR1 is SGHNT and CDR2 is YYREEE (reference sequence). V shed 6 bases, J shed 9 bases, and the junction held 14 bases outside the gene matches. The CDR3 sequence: CASTLINLAGGGEQFF. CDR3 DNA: TGTGCCAGCACCCTAATCAACCTAGCGGGAGGTGGTGAGCAGTTCTTC. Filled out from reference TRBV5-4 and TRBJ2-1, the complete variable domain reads ETGVTQSPTHLIKTRGQQVTLRCSSQSGHNTVSWYQQALGQGPQFIFQYYREEENGRGNFPPRFSGLQFPNYSSELNVNALELDDSALYLCASTLINLAGGGEQFFGPGTRLTVL.

As DNA, the CDR3 is TGTGCCAGCAGTTTATCGCAGGGGACCGGGGAGCTGTTTTTT. Translated, it gives CASSLSQGTGELFF. This rearrangement joins TRBV27 to TRBJ2-2; possible D gene TRBD1, 6 bases. This CDR3 is built from 14 residues. The germline V and J ends were trimmed by 0 bases and 5 bases, with 7 bases remaining between them. Germline CDR1 MNHEY, CDR2 SMNVEV (reference sequence).

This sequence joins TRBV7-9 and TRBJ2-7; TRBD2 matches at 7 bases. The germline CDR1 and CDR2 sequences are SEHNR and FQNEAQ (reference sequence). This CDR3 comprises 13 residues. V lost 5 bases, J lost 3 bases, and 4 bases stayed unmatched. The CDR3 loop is CASSGGGVYEQYF. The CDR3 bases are TGTGCCAGCAGCGGGGGAGGGGTCTACGAGCAGTACTTC.

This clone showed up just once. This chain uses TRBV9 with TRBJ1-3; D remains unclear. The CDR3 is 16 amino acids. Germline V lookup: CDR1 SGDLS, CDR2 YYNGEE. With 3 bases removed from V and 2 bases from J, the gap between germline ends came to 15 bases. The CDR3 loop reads CASSAPPGDTGNTIYF. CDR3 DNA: TGTGCCAGCAGCGCCCCTCCGGGAGATACTGGAAACACCATATATTTT.

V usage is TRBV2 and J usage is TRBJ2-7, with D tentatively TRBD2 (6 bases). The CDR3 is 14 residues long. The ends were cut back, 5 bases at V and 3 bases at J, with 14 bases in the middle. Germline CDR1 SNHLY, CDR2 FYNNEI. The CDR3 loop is CASSPSGQDYEQYF. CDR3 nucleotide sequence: TGTGCCAGCAGTCCCAGCGGGCAAGACTACGAGCAGTACTTC. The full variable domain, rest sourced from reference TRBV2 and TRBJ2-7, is EPEVTQTPSHQVTQMGQEVILRCVPISNHLYFYWYRQILGQKVEFLVSFYNNEISEKSEIFDDQFSVERPDGSNFTLKIRSTKLEDSAMYFCASSPSGQDYEQYFGPGTRLTVT.

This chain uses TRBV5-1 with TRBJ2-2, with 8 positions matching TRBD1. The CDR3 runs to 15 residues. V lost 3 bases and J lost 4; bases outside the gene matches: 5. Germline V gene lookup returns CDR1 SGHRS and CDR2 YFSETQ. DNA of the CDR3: TGCGCCAGCAGCTCCGGGACAGGTATCACCGGGGAGCTGTTTTTT. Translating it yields CASSSGTGITGELFF.

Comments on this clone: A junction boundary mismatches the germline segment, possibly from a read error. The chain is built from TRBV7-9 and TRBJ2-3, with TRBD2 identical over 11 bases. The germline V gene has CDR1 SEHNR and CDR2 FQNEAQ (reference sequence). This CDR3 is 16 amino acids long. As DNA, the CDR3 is TGTGCCAGCAGTTTAGCGGGAGGGCCCATAAAGGATACGCAGTATTTT. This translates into CASSLAGGPIKDTQYF.

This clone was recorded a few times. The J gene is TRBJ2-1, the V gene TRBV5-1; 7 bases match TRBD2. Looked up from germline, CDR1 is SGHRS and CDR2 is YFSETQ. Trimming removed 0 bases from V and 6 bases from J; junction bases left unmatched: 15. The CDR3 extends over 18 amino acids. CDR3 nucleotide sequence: TGCGCCAGCAGCTTGGCTCGTGGGAGCGGGAATATGGGCAATGAGCAGTTCTTC. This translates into CASSLARGSGNMGNEQFF.

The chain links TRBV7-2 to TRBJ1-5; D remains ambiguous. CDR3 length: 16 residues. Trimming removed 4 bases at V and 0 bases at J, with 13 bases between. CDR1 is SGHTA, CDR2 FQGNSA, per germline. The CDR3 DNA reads TGTGCCAGCAGCTCCCTCCCCAGGATTAGCAATCAGCCCCAGCATTTT. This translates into CASSSLPRISNQPQHF.

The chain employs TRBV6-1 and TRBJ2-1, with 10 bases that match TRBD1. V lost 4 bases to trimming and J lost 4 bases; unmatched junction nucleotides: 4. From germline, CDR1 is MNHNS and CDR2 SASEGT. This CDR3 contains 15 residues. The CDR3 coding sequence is TGTGCCAGCAGTGGGATGGGACAGGGGTACAATGAGCAGTTCTTC. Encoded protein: CASSGMGQGYNEQFF.